These T cell receptor beta chains were read from a single sample in a study of blood T cell repertoires in COVID-19. The table came from immunoSEQ multiplex PCR; TCRdb's copy has only in-frame clones and leaves some out. The repertoire holds approximately 300,000 clones, with approximately 84% as singletons. The sample consisted of PBMCs or T cells enriched from blood (not recorded which). These TCRs come from a woman aged 18-35 years who had recovered from COVID-19. CDR3s include the opening cysteine and the closing phenylalanine or tryptophan. The D gene is left open where the match is weak. Size is stated for part of the rows, as once, few or many counts, or as a class when the clone is expanded.

CDR3: CASSQVFGTSGSYEQYF
DNA: TGTGCCAGCAGCCAAGTCTTCGGGACTAGCGGATCCTACGAGCAGTACTTC
D: TRBD2
J: TRBJ2-7
V: TRBV4-2
size: .

CDR3: CASSPTGLNEKLFF
DNA: TGTGCCAGCAGCCCGACAGGGCTTAATGAAAAACTGTTTTTT
D: TRBD1
J: TRBJ1-4
V: TRBV3-1/TRBV3-2
size: .

CDR3: CASRAHLPNTEAFF
DNA: TGTGCCAGCAGGGCTCATTTACCTAACACTGAAGCTTTCTTT
D: .
J: TRBJ1-1
V: TRBV27
size: once

CDR3: CAWSGDRGETQYF
DNA: TGTGCCTGGAGTGGGGACAGGGGGGAGACCCAGTACTTC
D: TRBD1
J: TRBJ2-5
V: TRBV30
size: .

CDR3: CASRSSLRPAPCTEAFF
DNA: TGTGCCAGCAGATCATCACTGCGGCCGGCGCCCTGCACTGAAGCTTTCTTT
D: .
J: TRBJ1-1
V: TRBV6-8
size: .

CDR3: CASSLPREQANYGYTF
DNA: TGTGCCAGCAGCTTACCACGTGAACAGGCTAACTATGGCTACACCTTC
D: .
J: TRBJ1-2
V: TRBV7-9
size: .

CDR3: CASSIRGTNTGELFF
DNA: TGTGCCAGCAGCATAAGGGGGACGAACACCGGGGAGCTGTTTTTT
D: .
J: TRBJ2-2
V: TRBV3-1/TRBV3-2
size: .

CDR3: CASSGGLAGVGELFF
DNA: TGTGCCAGCAGTGGGGGACTAGCGGGAGTCGGGGAGCTGTTTTTT
D: TRBD2
J: TRBJ2-2
V: TRBV2
size: once

CDR3: CASSPLRDSYNTEAFF
DNA: TGTGCCAGCAGCCCCCTTCGGGACAGCTATAACACTGAAGCTTTCTTT
D: TRBD1
J: TRBJ1-1
V: TRBV11-2
size: .

CDR3: CASRQGPWGSYEQYF
DNA: TGTGCCAGCAGACAGGGACCCTGGGGCTCCTACGAGCAGTACTTC
D: .
J: TRBJ2-7
V: TRBV2
size: once

CDR3: CASSYTRDFNEKLFF
DNA: TGCGCCAGCAGCTACACCCGGGACTTTAATGAAAAACTGTTTTTT
D: .
J: TRBJ1-4
V: TRBV5-1
size: .

CDR3: CASTLTGGNDYGYTF
DNA: TGTGCCAGCACCTTAACAGGGGGGAATGACTATGGCTACACCTTC
D: TRBD1
J: TRBJ1-2
V: TRBV5-4
size: .

CDR3: CASRSTGVSFTEAFF
DNA: TGTGCCAGCAGGTCTACAGGGGTATCATTCACTGAAGCTTTCTTT
D: TRBD1
J: TRBJ1-1
V: TRBV11-2
size: .

CDR3: CASSISRDSYEQYF
DNA: TGTGCCAGTAGTATCTCGCGGGATTCCTACGAGCAGTACTTC
D: .
J: TRBJ2-7
V: TRBV19
size: .

CDR3: CASTWGGADEAFF
DNA: TGTGCCAGTACGTGGGGGGGCGCAGATGAAGCTTTCTTT
D: .
J: TRBJ1-1
V: TRBV19
size: once

CDR3: CASSLGQEANEQYF
DNA: TGTGCCAGCTCACTGGGACAGGAGGCCAACGAGCAGTACTTC
D: TRBD1
J: TRBJ2-7
V: TRBV18
size: .

CDR3: CASSLVMGPFAEAFF
DNA: TGCGCCAGCAGCTTGGTGATGGGCCCCTTCGCTGAAGCTTTCTTT
D: .
J: TRBJ1-1
V: TRBV5-1
size: .

CDR3: CASSLGAGAAFF
DNA: TGTGCCAGCAGCTTAGGGGCCGGTGCAGCTTTCTTT
D: .
J: TRBJ1-1
V: TRBV7-9
size: once

CDR3: CASRGGQGYQPQHF
DNA: TGTGCCAGCAGAGGGGGACAGGGGTACCAGCCCCAGCATTTT
D: TRBD1
J: TRBJ1-5
V: TRBV27
size: .

CDR3: CASSLEGHPNYGYTF
DNA: TGCGCCAGCAGCCTGGAGGGACACCCGAACTATGGCTACACCTTC
D: .
J: TRBJ1-2
V: TRBV5-1
size: once

CDR3: CATSREGSGTGVDTQYF
DNA: TGTGCCACCAGCAGAGAAGGGTCCGGGACAGGGGTCGATACGCAGTATTTT
D: TRBD1
J: TRBJ2-3
V: TRBV15
size: .

CDR3: CASSSGLAATGELFF
DNA: TGCGCCAGCAGCTCGGGACTAGCGGCAACCGGGGAGCTGTTTTTT
D: TRBD2
J: TRBJ2-2
V: TRBV5-1
size: .

CDR3: CATSDLPGRSVGELFF
DNA: TGTGCCACCAGTGATTTACCGGGAAGGTCCGTCGGGGAGCTGTTTTTT
D: .
J: TRBJ2-2
V: TRBV24-1
size: .

CDR3: CASSGRQDQPQHF
DNA: TGTGCCAGCAGTGGCCGACAGGATCAGCCCCAGCATTTT
D: .
J: TRBJ1-5
V: TRBV2
size: .

CDR3: CASSDRGLGANVLTF
DNA: TGTGCCAGTAGTGACAGGGGACTTGGGGCCAACGTCCTGACTTTC
D: TRBD1
J: TRBJ2-6
V: TRBV19
size: .

CDR3: CASSPRQGIRLYGYTF
DNA: TGTGCCAGCAGTCCGCGACAGGGGATCCGCCTCTATGGCTACACCTTC
D: TRBD1
J: TRBJ1-2
V: TRBV27
size: .